This T cell receptor beta chain was sequenced in a study of blood T cell repertoires in COVID-19. Study-level background: Specimens from acute and convalescent COVID-19 originated in the United States, Italy and Spain. The analysed material was cDNA or gDNA that came from T cells, B-cell-depleted T cells, or PBMCs.

Methods used by the authors: Reference gene primer amplification gave nucleated cell count estimates. Method: immunoSEQ multiplex PCR; TCRdb's copy keeps in-frame clones and lacks some. V, J and clone size reflect that table, while D and trimming were determined from the DNA. Among 100,000 to 130,000 clones, 88% were seen once, and the ten largest hold around 6.5%. The CDR3 length is 14 residues. Germline CDR1 LNHNV, CDR2 YYDKDF (reference sequence). The V end lost 3 bases, the J end lost 0 bases, and 9 bases lay between the germline ends. The rearrangement joins TRBV15 to TRBJ2-7; D uncertain. Sequenced material: peripheral blood. The clonotype was recovered from a man aged 45 to 65 with active or convalescent COVID-19. CDR3 sequence: CATSRRYGSYEQYF. In DNA, the CDR3 is TGTGCCACCAGCAGGCGGTATGGCTCCTACGAGCAGTACTTC.